Presented here are 11 T cell receptor beta chains from one specimen sequenced in a study of beta chain features in type 1 diabetes. The investigators reverse transcribed all of the isolated RNA, so they sequenced expressed TCRB transcripts. Profiling relied on immunoSEQ multiplex PCR, and the TCRdb table lists in-frame clones only, not all of them. The sample yields roughly 310,000 clones, approximately 9.9% seen once. Material for sequencing was naive CD4+ T cells from blood. Receptors originate from a woman under 40 in good health.

V usage is TRBV5-4 and J usage is TRBJ2-5; D is perhaps TRBD2 (6 bases). This CDR3 is 15 amino acids long. Trimming pared 4 bases from V and 1 base from J, leaving 14 bases between. The V gene's germline CDR1 is SGHNT and CDR2 YYREEE (reference sequence). CDR3 loop: CASSPRGSGQETQYF. The DNA for the CDR3 is TGTGCCAGCAGCCCCCGGGGTAGCGGCCAAGAGACCCAGTACTTC.

This clone was observed a handful of times. The V call is TRBV15, the J call TRBJ2-7; tentative D call: TRBD2 (6 bases). The CDR3 is 15 residues long. CDR1 is LNHNV, CDR2 YYDKDF, per germline (reference sequence). V was trimmed by 2 bases and J by 1 base, leaving 12 bases between them. CDR3 in amino acids: CATSRQKAGSYEQYF. In nucleotides, the CDR3 is TGTGCCACCAGCAGACAAAAGGCGGGGTCCTACGAGCAGTACTTC.

This clone was counted between two and nine times. V usage is TRBV6-6 and J usage is TRBJ2-6; D gene uncertain. There are 14 residues in the CDR3. Deletions cut 7 bases from V and 3 bases from J, with 10 bases between. Germline V gene lookup returns CDR1 MNHNY and CDR2 SVGAGI (reference sequence). The CDR3 sequence: CASTKELGANVLTF. The CDR3 region has the DNA TGTGCCAGCACCAAGGAGCTTGGGGCCAACGTCCTGACTTTC.

The V and J genes are TRBV2 and TRBJ2-5; 9 bases line up with TRBD1. V dropped 7 bases and J dropped 4; count of bases not matched to a gene: 10. CDR1 and CDR2 (germline): SNHLY, FYNNEI. The CDR3 covers 15 residues. CDR3 coding DNA: TGTGCCAGCATCATACCGGGACAGGGCTCAGAGACCCAGTACTTC. As protein: CASIIPGQGSETQYF.

This rearrangement joins TRBV11-2 to TRBJ2-7; maybe TRBD2 (5 bases). Per the germline V gene, CDR1 is SGHAT and CDR2 is FQNNGV. Deletions cut 1 base from V and 2 bases from J, with 15 bases between. This CDR3 is built from 16 residues. CDR3 in DNA: TGTGCCAGCAGCTTAGGTCGCGGGCCGGCCCCCTACGAGCAGTACTTC. Translation gives CASSLGRGPAPYEQYF. The full variable domain, in which reference TRBV11-2 and TRBJ2-7 provide the parts outside the CDR3, is EAGVAQSPRYKIIEKRQSVAFWCNPISGHATLYWYQQILGQGPKLLIQFQNNGVVDDSQLPKDRFSAERLKGVDSTLKIQPAKLEDSAVYLCASSLGRGPAPYEQYFGPGTRLTVT.

V usage is TRBV4-3 and J usage is TRBJ2-7; 8 bases align to TRBD1. CDR1 and CDR2 (germline): LGHNA, YSLEER. The CDR3 loop spans 16 amino acids. V shed 1 base and J 2 bases; nucleotides not matched to a gene: 7. CDR3 DNA: TGCGCCAGCAGCCAAGTGCAGACAGGGGCCGCCTACGAGCAGTACTTC. Protein product: CASSQVQTGAAYEQYF.

This clone was detected only a few times. The V call is TRBV9, the J call TRBJ2-7, with 9 positions matching TRBD1. Germline V gene data show CDR1 as SGDLS and CDR2 as YYNGEE. This CDR3 comprises 15 residues. The V and J ends lost 0 bases and 3 bases, in that order; junction bases with no gene match: 4. CDR3 DNA: TGTGCCAGCAGCGTAGAATCGGGACAGGGCTACGAGCAGTACTTC. This encodes CASSVESGQGYEQYF.

The rearrangement links TRBV28 to TRBJ2-7, with a tentative D call TRBD1 (7 bases). The CDR3 spans 15 residues. The germline V gene encodes CDR1 MDHEN and CDR2 SYDVKM. V lost 7 bases, J lost 1 base, and 17 bases lay in between. CDR3 DNA: TGTGCCAGCAACGAAATGGGGGGACAGTCCTACGAGCAGTACTTC. Residues: CASNEMGGQSYEQYF.

The rearrangement uses TRBV9 and TRBJ2-5; 11 bases line up with TRBD2. The CDR3 loop spans 17 amino acids. The germline CDR1 and CDR2 sequences are SGDLS and YYNGEE. With 3 bases clipped from V and 5 bases from J, the junction kept 12 bases outside the gene matches. The CDR3 region has the DNA TGTGCCAGCAGCGAAACAGGGACTAGCGGAGCGGCGGAGACCCAGTACTTC. Amino acid sequence: CASSETGTSGAAETQYF.

This clone has only a few counts. The V gene is TRBV7-2, the J gene TRBJ2-7; 7 positions agree with TRBD1. Germline values: CDR1 SGHTA, CDR2 FQGNSA. The CDR3 consists of 16 residues. The V and J ends lost 3 bases and 4 bases, in that order; junction bases with no gene match: 12. Here the CDR3 reads CASSLYLAPRGYEQYF. DNA of the CDR3: TGTGCCAGCAGCTTGTACCTAGCCCCCAGGGGGTACGAGCAGTACTTC.

Only a few counts were recorded for this clone. The J gene is TRBJ1-1, the V gene TRBV20-1; D is ambiguous. Per germline, CDR1 DFQATT and CDR2 SNEGSKA (reference sequence). This CDR3 comprises 11 residues. V was pared by 3 bases and J by 5 bases, with 7 bases between. CDR3 coding DNA: TGCAGTGCTAGCGTCTATACTGAAGCTTTCTTT. Translation gives CSASVYTEAFF.